This T cell receptor (beta chain) appears in the sequencing data of a study of shared clonotypes between healthy human individuals. Study observations and caveats: Shared clonotypes: approximately 5% naive CD4, about 4% naive CD8, about 2.5% memory CD4, about 0.41% memory CD8.

Assay execution took place at the deep level. Sequenced by immunoSEQ multiplex PCR; TCRdb stores in-frame clones only, minus some. The sample includes about 2 million clones, about 95% seen only once; the top ten take 0.9% to 1.4%. Naivety among CD8 cells was defined by CD45RO negativity and positive CCR7 selection, thereby excluding terminally differentiated effector memory CD45RA+ cells. This clone appeared a single time. Its antigen is unidentified. Sequencing input: naive CD8+ T cells sorted from blood. This clonotype was obtained from a man aged 18 to 30 in good health.

In DNA, the CDR3 is TGCGCCAGCAGCTTGACCGGGGGCGTGGAGACCCAGTACTTC. It encodes CASSLTGGVETQYF. The V call is TRBV5-1, the J call TRBJ2-5; either TRBD1 or TRBD2 may supply D (6 bases each). This CDR3 region has 14 residues. Trimming took off 1 base at V and 5 bases at J, with 12 bases between the two ends. Germline V gene sequence: CDR1 SGHRS, CDR2 YFSETQ. Full variable domain (outside the CDR3, taken from reference TRBV5-1 and TRBJ2-5): KAGVTQTPRYLIKTRGQQVTLSCSPISGHRSVSWYQQTPGQGLQFLFEYFSETQRNKGNFPGRFSGRQFSNSRSEMNVSTLELGDSALYLCASSLTGGVETQYFGPGTRLLVL.